This T cell receptor beta chain comes out of a study of cytomegalovirus exposure and HLA in healthy donors. Study outcomes and limitations: Later on, an analysis tied roughly 17,000 TCR beta sequences to HLA alleles at 0.05 false discovery rate. Later analysis revealed greater clonal expansion in HLA-associated TCR beta chains than in equally common others. TCR beta chain V- and J-gene trimming was linked, in a later analysis, to a missense variant in DCLRE1C.

Primers included in the PCR were 60 Vbeta and 13 Jbeta primers. The table came from immunoSEQ multiplex PCR; TCRdb's copy has only in-frame clones and leaves some out. Here the sample spans around 180,000 clones, more than 80% being singletons. Of note for this clone: Antigen: not known.

CDR1 is SGHVS, CDR2 FQNEAQ, per germline. V lost 4 bases to trimming and J lost 0 bases, with 7 bases between them. The CDR3 runs to 14 residues. The chain joins TRBV7-8 to TRBJ2-1; tentative D call: TRBD2 (5 bases). The sequence was collected from a male donor in good health and CMV-seronegative. Sequencing was performed on PBMCs. The CDR3 DNA is TGTGCCAGCAGCTCCCGGGACTCCTACAATGAGCAGTTCTTC. It yields the protein CASSSRDSYNEQFF.